The clone carrying this T cell receptor beta chain was counted once. No antigen is known for it. This sample is part of a study of T cell responses to AZD1222 COVID-19 vaccine. Germline V lookup: CDR1 LGHDT, CDR2 YNNKEL (reference sequence). The CDR3 consists of 14 residues. V lost 8 bases, J lost 2 bases, and 2 bases stayed unmatched. Generated by immunoSEQ multiplex PCR, the TCRdb table keeps only in-frame clones and is missing some. The sample yields 150,000 to 180,000 clones, more than 90% seen once. Study outcomes and limitations: Close to half of spike-specific TCRs reportedly recognize unmutated variant regions.

The TCR was taken from an adult in good health. The sample here was peripheral blood, taken on day 0 of AZD1222 vaccination. The chain recombines TRBV3-1 (or the pseudogene TRBV3-2) with TRBJ2-1; 11 bases line up with TRBD1. CDR3 protein: CASRTGGTYNEQFF. CDR3 DNA sequence: TGTGCCAGCCGGACAGGGGGCACCTACAATGAGCAGTTCTTC.